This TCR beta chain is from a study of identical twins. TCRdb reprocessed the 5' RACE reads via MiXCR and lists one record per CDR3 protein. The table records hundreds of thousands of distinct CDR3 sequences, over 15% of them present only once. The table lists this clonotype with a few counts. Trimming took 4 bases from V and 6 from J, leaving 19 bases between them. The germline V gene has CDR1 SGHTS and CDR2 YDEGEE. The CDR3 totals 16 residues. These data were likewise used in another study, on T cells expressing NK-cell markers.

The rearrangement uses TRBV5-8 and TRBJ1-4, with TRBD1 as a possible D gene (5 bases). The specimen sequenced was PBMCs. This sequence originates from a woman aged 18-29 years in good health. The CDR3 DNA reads TGTGCCAGCAGCAAGACAGTTCTCGGTCCGGATGAAAAACTGTTTTTT. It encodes CASSKTVLGPDEKLFF.